This TCR beta chain was identified in a study of cytomegalovirus exposure and HLA in healthy donors. Germline CDR1 and CDR2: MNHEY and SMNVEV (reference sequence). The CDR3 contains 13 residues. V was cut by 4 bases and J by 3 bases, with 7 bases left in between. With regard to this clone: The antigen is unknown.

The PCR ran on 60 Vbeta and 13 Jbeta primers. Profiling relied on immunoSEQ multiplex PCR, and the TCRdb table lists in-frame clones only, not all of them. Its table records 50,000 or so clones. Findings and limits, study-wide: The study listed 150 to 200 cytomegalovirus-associated TCR beta chains. Highest at DRB1 and lowest at HLA-C, TCR association rates differed among HLA loci in a later analysis.

V usage is TRBV27 and J usage is TRBJ1-5, with D unclear. The sequenced material came from PBMCs. This clonotype was sampled from a man in his forties in good health and CMV-seropositive. The CDR3 is CASSWQINQPQHF. In DNA form, the CDR3 reads TGTGCCAGCAGTTGGCAGATCAATCAGCCCCAGCATTTT.